A single sample gave rise to the 22 T cell receptor beta chains below, sequenced in a study of regulatory T cells in long-lasting Graves disease. Time point noted: persistent/refractory GD, antithyroid drugs over 5 years with positive TRAb. Scientists built the TCR library using RNA that was extracted from PBMCs. With iRepertoire HTBI primers and Arm-PCR of CDR3 regions, TCR beta libraries were built. One entry per CDR3 protein, called by TCRdb with MiXCR from the multiplex PCR reads. The sample lists roughly 400,000 distinct CDR3 sequences, about a fifth seen once, with about 20% in the top ten. The sample in question was peripheral blood mononuclear cells (PBMCs), obtained when the disease was refractory, from a patient treated with antithyroid drugs. The receptor set was obtained from a female donor with Graves disease.

This clonotype was detected many times. The V and J genes are TRBV13 and TRBJ1-1; 7 bases are a match to TRBD1. The CDR3 is 15 residues long. CDR1 PRHDT and CDR2 FYEKMQ come from the germline V gene (reference sequence). The trim removed 5 bases at V and 10 bases at J, leaving 16 bases unmatched. The CDR3 region has the DNA TGTGCCAGCAGCCCTCCTTCGGACAGGCCGCTTCCAGCTTTCTTT. Its translation: CASSPPSDRPLPAFF.

This chain uses TRBV7-2 with TRBJ2-1; D is undetermined. The CDR3 extends over 13 amino acids. Trimming stripped 5 bases from V and 9 bases from J, with 14 bases between. The germline gives CDR1 SGHTA, CDR2 FQGNSA. The CDR3 region is CASSGGSVLEQFF. DNA for the CDR3: TGTGCCAGCAGCGGCGGATCTGTTCTTGAGCAGTTCTTC.

In its sample, this clonotype was seen many times. The chain recombines TRBV24-1 with TRBJ1-1; D not resolved. Germline V CDR1 and CDR2: KGHDR, SFDVKD. CDR3 length: 13 residues. The V gene lost 10 bases and the J gene lost 0 bases, with 11 bases spanning the gap. CDR3 coding DNA: TGTGCCACTCGACGGGCCATGAACACTGAAGCTTTCTTT. Its protein is CATRRAMNTEAFF.

The chain has TRBV9 and TRBJ2-1, with 7 bases matching TRBD1. The V segment lost 6 bases and the J segment 1 base; nucleotides outside the gene matches: 10. Per germline, CDR1 SGDLS and CDR2 YYNGEE. This CDR3 comprises 16 residues. This CDR3 is CASTRGEGASYNEQFF. CDR3 DNA: TGTGCCAGCACCAGAGGTGAGGGGGCTTCCTACAATGAGCAGTTCTTC.

The sample holds many counts of this clonotype. The chain carries TRBV20-1 and TRBJ1-2; 7 bases line up with TRBD1. Per germline, CDR1 DFQATT and CDR2 SNEGSKA (reference sequence). Trimming cost V 5 bases and J 0 bases; bases outside gene matches: 9. The CDR3 totals 15 residues. CDR3 loop: CSAPVPGTANYGYTF. CDR3 nucleotide sequence: TGCAGTGCTCCCGTCCCCGGGACAGCTAACTATGGCTACACCTTC.

This clonotype occurred a few times. This chain links TRBV10-2 with TRBJ2-5; 8 nucleotides line up with TRBD2. V lost 6 bases, J lost 4 bases, and 7 bases stayed unmatched. Germline CDR1 WSHSY, CDR2 SAAADI. This CDR3 is 14 amino acids long. This CDR3 reads CASRDGRAAETQYF. The CDR3, as DNA: TGCGCCAGCAGGGACGGGAGGGCCGCAGAGACCCAGTACTTC.

This clonotype was seen repeatedly, ten times or more. The V call is TRBV12-3 or TRBV12-4, the J call TRBJ2-5; D might be TRBD1 (7 bases). Trimming removed 3 bases at V and 5 bases at J, with 16 bases between. The CDR3 length is 15 residues. The CDR3 nucleotides read TGTGCCAGCAGTTTTAGGAGGGGGCTAGGGGAGACCCAGTACTTC. It is translated as CASSFRRGLGETQYF.

About this clonotype itself: Just one base apart from a much larger clone, this may be a read error. The chain is built from TRBV28 and TRBJ1-1; D gene unclear. The CDR3 totals 10 residues. Trimming stripped 4 bases from V and 10 bases from J, with 7 bases between. The germline V gene encodes CDR1 MDHEN and CDR2 SYDVKM. This CDR3 is CASSWIVAFF. CDR3 bases: TGTGCCAGCAGTTGGATTGTAGCTTTCTTT.

The V call is TRBV12-3 or TRBV12-4, the J call TRBJ2-2, with no clear D. V was cut by 2 bases and J by 5 bases, with 15 bases left in between. This CDR3 contains 16 residues. DNA for the CDR3: TGTGCCAGCAGTTTATCGAGACAAGGCTCAACCGGGGAGCTGTTTTTT. Translating gives CASSLSRQGSTGELFF.

CDR3 sequence: CASSEWRNRVLYEQYF. The CDR3 nucleotides read TGTGCCAGCAGTGAATGGAGAAACAGGGTCTTATACGAGCAGTACTTC. The chain uses TRBV25-1 and TRBJ2-7; the D gene is possibly TRBD1 (6 bases). Germline V gene sequence: CDR1 MGHDK, CDR2 SYGVNS. The CDR3 contains 16 residues. Trimming stripped 1 base from V and 4 bases from J, with 17 bases between.

The genes are TRBV7-2 and TRBJ1-4, with TRBD1 matching over 7 bases. In germline, CDR1 is SGHTA, CDR2 FQGNSA. J lost 4 bases, V lost 6 bases, and 11 bases had no gene match. This CDR3 comprises 16 residues. The CDR3 protein is CASRLGAGGNNEKLFF. CDR3 in DNA: TGTGCCAGCAGACTAGGGGCAGGGGGTAATAATGAAAAACTGTTTTTT.

This clonotype was seen repeatedly, ten times or more. J is TRBJ2-7 and V is TRBV6-1; D is unresolved. V was trimmed by 10 bases and J by 1 base, leaving 14 bases between them. The germline CDR1 and CDR2 sequences are MNHNS and SASEGT. The CDR3 sequence is 13 residues long. CDR3 coding DNA: TGTGCCACCCTACCGGGCGGATCCTACGAGCAGTACTTC. It specifies CATLPGGSYEQYF.

The V call is TRBV5-5, the J call TRBJ2-7, with D possibly matching TRBD1 (6 bases). Germline CDR1 and CDR2: SGHKS and YYEKEE (reference sequence). V was cut by 2 bases and J by 0 bases, with 9 bases left in between. The CDR3 is 14 amino acids. The CDR3 spells CASSFTGTSYEQYF. The CDR3 region has the DNA TGTGCCAGCAGCTTTACAGGGACCTCCTACGAGCAGTACTTC.

For this clonotype: A much bigger clone sits one base away, suggesting this may be a read error. The V gene is TRBV28, the J gene TRBJ2-5; D might be TRBD1 (6 bases). Trimming stripped 6 bases from V and 4 bases from J, with 15 bases between. The CDR3 consists of 14 residues. Germline lookup yields CDR1 MDHEN and CDR2 SYDVKM. CDR3 loop: CASRQQGNLETQYF. The CDR3 DNA reads as TGTGCCAGCAGGCAACAGGGAAACCTAGAGACCCAGTACTTC.

The chain joins TRBV28 to TRBJ1-5; D gene uncertain. V was cut by 6 bases and J by 0 bases, with 21 bases left in between. The CDR3 totals 18 residues. Germline V lookup: CDR1 MDHEN, CDR2 SYDVKM. The CDR3 loop reads CASSLSSGFPYSNQPQHF. Here the CDR3 DNA reads TGTGCCAGCAGCCTCTCCAGTGGGTTCCCGTATAGCAATCAGCCCCAGCATTTT.

In this sample, this clonotype turned up a few times. The CDR3 protein is CASSMDTVQETQYF. Here the CDR3 DNA reads TGTGCCAGCAGTATGGACACCGTCCAAGAGACCCAGTACTTC. The rearrangement links TRBV12-3 or TRBV12-4 to TRBJ2-5, with D possibly matching TRBD1 (5 bases). V lost 5 bases and J lost 1, with 11 bases in between. The CDR3 has 14 amino acids.

At least ten counts were recorded for this clonotype. The chain has TRBV7-6 and TRBJ1-4; a possible D gene is TRBD1 (6 bases). This CDR3 is built from 15 residues. The V end was cut by 1 base, the J end by 5 bases, with 11 bases between. The germline V gene has CDR1 SGHVS and CDR2 FNYEAQ. The CDR3 DNA reads TGTGCCAGCAGCTTAGGGGGGCAGCTAAATGAAAAACTGTTTTTT. Translated, it gives CASSLGGQLNEKLFF.

In its sample, this clonotype was seen many times. V gene TRBV30 combines with J gene TRBJ1-2; TRBD1 agrees at 8 bases. CDR3 length: 15 residues. V was pared by 4 bases and J by 4 bases, with 11 bases of the junction left unmatched. CDR1 and CDR2 (germline): GTSNPN, SVGIG (reference sequence). The CDR3 spells CAWTRGQGAFYGYTF. In nucleotides, the CDR3 is TGTGCCTGGACCCGAGGGCAGGGGGCATTCTATGGCTACACCTTC.

As regards this clonotype: A much more abundant neighbour one base away suggests this may be a read error. This chain joins TRBV7-2 and TRBJ2-4; no firm D call. The CDR3 length is 13 residues. V was cut by 4 bases and J by 5 bases, with 9 bases left in between. Germline assignment: CDR1 SGHTA and CDR2 FQGNSA. The CDR3, as DNA: TGTGCCAGCAGCTCCGGATCCCAAAACATTCAGTACTTC. Translation: CASSSGSQNIQYF.

This clonotype was observed once. A clone one base away is much larger, so this may be a read error. It is likely a read error, because the conserved phenylalanine at the end of the CDR3 is missing. This chain connects TRBV2 to TRBJ2-7, with TRBD1 matching over 10 bases. The CDR3 runs 14 residues. V trimming: 2 bases; J trimming: 3 bases; junction bases outside the gene matches: 1. Germline V lookup: CDR1 SNHLY, CDR2 FYNNEI. The CDR3 region is CASSERTGGYEQYL. The CDR3 DNA sequence: TGTGCCAGCAGTGAACGGACAGGGGGCTACGAGCAGTACCTC.

This chain uses TRBV20-1 with TRBJ2-7, with TRBD2 matching 14 bases. CDR3 length equals 15 residues. J gave up 7 bases and V 1 base, and 6 bases lay outside the gene matches. Looked up from germline, CDR1 is DFQATT and CDR2 is SNEGSKA (reference sequence). CDR3 DNA sequence: TGCAGTGCTAGAGCGGGACTAGCGGGAGTCGGGGAGCAGTACTTC. Its protein is CSARAGLAGVGEQYF.

This chain connects TRBV20-1 to TRBJ2-7; 8 bases fit TRBD2. V shed 5 bases and J 7 bases; nucleotides not matched to a gene: 7. From germline, CDR1 is DFQATT and CDR2 SNEGSKA (reference sequence). CDR3 length equals 12 residues. The CDR3 sequence is CSASGGGGEQYF. CDR3 nucleotides: TGCAGTGCTTCGGGGGGGGGCGGGGAGCAGTACTTC.